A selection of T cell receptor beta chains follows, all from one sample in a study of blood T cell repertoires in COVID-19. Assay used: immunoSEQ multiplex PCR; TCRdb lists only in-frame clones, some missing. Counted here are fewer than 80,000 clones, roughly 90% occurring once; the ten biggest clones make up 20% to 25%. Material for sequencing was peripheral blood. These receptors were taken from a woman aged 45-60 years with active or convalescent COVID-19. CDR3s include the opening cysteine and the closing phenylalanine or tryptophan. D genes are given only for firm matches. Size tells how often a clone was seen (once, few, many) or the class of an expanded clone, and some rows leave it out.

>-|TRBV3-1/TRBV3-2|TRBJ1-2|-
CASSQGQAAYGYTF
TGTGCCAGCAGCCAAGGCCAGGCAGCATATGGCTACACCTTC
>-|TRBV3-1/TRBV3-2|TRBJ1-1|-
CASSLERVNTEAFF
TGTGCCAGCAGCCTGGAGCGGGTGAACACTGAAGCTTTCTTT
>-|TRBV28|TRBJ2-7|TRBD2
CASSLSLSGRWEQYF
TGTGCCAGCAGTTTATCGCTTAGCGGGAGATGGGAGCAGTACTTC
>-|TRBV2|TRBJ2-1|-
CASSDSGNEQFF
TGTGCCAGCAGTGACTCGGGCAATGAGCAGTTCTTC
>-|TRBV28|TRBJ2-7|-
CASSLTVYEQYF
TGTGCCAGCAGTTTAACAGTCTACGAGCAGTACTTC
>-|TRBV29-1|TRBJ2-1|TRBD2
CSVEWSGGSPYFSYNEQFF
TGCAGCGTTGAATGGTCGGGCGGGAGTCCCTATTTCTCCTACAATGAGCAGTTCTTC
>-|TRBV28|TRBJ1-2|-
CASSSPPGRRVNYGYTF
TGTGCCAGCAGTTCCCCGCCTGGCCGGAGGGTTAACTATGGCTACACCTTC
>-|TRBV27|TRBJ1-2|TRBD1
CASSPRDVRRGLNYGYTF
TGTGCCAGCAGCCCCAGGGACGTCCGCAGGGGGCTTAACTATGGCTACACCTTC
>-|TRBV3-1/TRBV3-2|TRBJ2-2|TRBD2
CASSEGLAGRTGELFF
TGTGCCAGCAGCGAGGGACTAGCGGGGCGCACCGGGGAGCTGTTTTTT
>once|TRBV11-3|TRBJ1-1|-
CASSLDRDTEAFF
TGTGCCAGCAGCTTAGACCGTGACACTGAAGCTTTCTTT
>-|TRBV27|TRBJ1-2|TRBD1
CASSSGGYGYTF
TGTGCCAGCAGTTCAGGGGGCTATGGCTACACCTTC
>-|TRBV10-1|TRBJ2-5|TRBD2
CASSETGGQETQYF
TGCGCCAGCAGTGAGACGGGGGGCCAAGAGACCCAGTACTTC
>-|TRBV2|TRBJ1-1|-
CASSGSMNTEAFF
TGTGCCAGTAGCGGGAGCATGAACACTGAAGCTTTCTTT
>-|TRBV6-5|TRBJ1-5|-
CASSPGQWQPQHF
TGTGCCAGCAGCCCCGGACAGTGGCAGCCCCAGCATTTT
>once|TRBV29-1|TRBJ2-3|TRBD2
CSVLGGVGPTDTQYF
TGCAGCGTTCTGGGGGGGGTTGGGCCCACAGATACGCAGTATTTT
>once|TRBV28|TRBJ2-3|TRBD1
CASRGTGGADTQYF
TGTGCCAGCAGAGGGACAGGGGGAGCAGATACGCAGTATTTT
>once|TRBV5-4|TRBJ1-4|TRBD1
CASSFSGGEKLFF
TGTGCCAGCAGCTTTTCAGGGGGTGAAAAACTGTTTTTT
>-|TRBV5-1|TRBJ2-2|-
CASSFDRGRELFF
TGCGCCAGCAGCTTCGATCGAGGGCGGGAGCTGTTTTTT
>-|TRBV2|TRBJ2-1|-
CASMEDNEQFF
TGTGCCAGCATGGAGGACAATGAGCAGTTCTTC
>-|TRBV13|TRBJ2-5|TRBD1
CASSLGWDRQETQYF
TGTGCCAGCAGCTTAGGTTGGGACAGGCAAGAGACCCAGTACTTC
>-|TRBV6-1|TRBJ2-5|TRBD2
CASSESSGEQETQYF
TGTGCCAGCAGTGAGTCTAGCGGGGAGCAAGAGACCCAGTACTTC
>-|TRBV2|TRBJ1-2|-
CASSEGAGAWAGYTF
TGTGCCAGCAGTGAAGGGGCGGGGGCTTGGGCTGGCTACACCTTC
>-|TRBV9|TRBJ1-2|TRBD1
CASSPRLTGVGGYTF
TGTGCCAGCAGCCCACGCCTTACAGGGGTGGGTGGCTACACCTTC
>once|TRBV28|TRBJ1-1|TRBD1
CASSFGDRVFTEAFF
TGTGCCAGCAGTTTTGGGGACAGGGTATTCACTGAAGCTTTCTTT
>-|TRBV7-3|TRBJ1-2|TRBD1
CASSLGTGGGYTF
TGTGCCAGCAGCTTAGGGACAGGGGGCGGCTACACCTTC
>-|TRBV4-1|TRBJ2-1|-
CASSQVPGISSNEQFF
TGCGCCAGCAGCCAAGTACCCGGGATTTCGTCCAATGAGCAGTTCTTC
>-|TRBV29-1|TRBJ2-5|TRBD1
CSVAGQGVKETQYF
TGCAGCGTTGCTGGACAGGGTGTGAAAGAGACCCAGTACTTC
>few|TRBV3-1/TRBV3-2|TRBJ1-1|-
CASSQSRAGWAFF
TGTGCCAGCAGCCAATCAAGGGCAGGGTGGGCTTTCTTT
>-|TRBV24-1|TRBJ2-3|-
CATSENLQGTDTQYF
TGTGCCACCAGTGAAAACCTCCAGGGGACAGATACGCAGTATTTT
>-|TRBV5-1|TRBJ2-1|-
CASSLGTQSGAYNEQFF
TGCGCCAGCAGCTTGGGGACTCAATCCGGCGCCTACAATGAGCAGTTCTTC
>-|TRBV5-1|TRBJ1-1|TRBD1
CASSPGQGIEAFF
TGCGCCAGCAGCCCGGGACAGGGTATTGAAGCTTTCTTT
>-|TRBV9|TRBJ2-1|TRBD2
CASSVGGRPSYNEQFF
TGTGCCAGCAGCGTAGGCGGGAGGCCCTCCTACAATGAGCAGTTCTTC
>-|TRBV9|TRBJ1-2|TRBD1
CASSGTGTGPKGYTF
TGTGCCAGCAGCGGAACCGGGACAGGGCCTAAGGGCTACACCTTC
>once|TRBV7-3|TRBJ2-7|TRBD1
CASSPTGQGSDYEQYF
TGTGCCAGCAGCCCCACGGGACAGGGTAGTGACTACGAGCAGTACTTC
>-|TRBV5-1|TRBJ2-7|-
CASRRTVINEQYF
TGCGCCAGCAGGCGAACAGTAATCAACGAGCAGTACTTC
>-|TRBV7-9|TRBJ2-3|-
CASSQRRGPPDTQYF
TGTGCCAGCAGCCAGAGGAGGGGGCCCCCAGATACGCAGTATTTT
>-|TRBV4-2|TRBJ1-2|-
CASSQGGPLHYGYTF
TGTGCCAGCAGCCAAGGGGGCCCATTGCACTATGGCTACACCTTC
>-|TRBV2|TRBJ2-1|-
CASAPLDYVYNEQFF
TGTGCCAGCGCCCCTCTGGACTACGTGTACAATGAGCAGTTCTTC
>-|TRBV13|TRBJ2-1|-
CASSSYEGMREQFF
TGTGCCAGCAGCTCGTACGAGGGTATGAGGGAGCAGTTCTTC
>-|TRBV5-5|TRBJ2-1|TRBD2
CASSPGTRGNEQFF
TGTGCCAGCAGCCCCGGGACTAGAGGCAATGAGCAGTTCTTC